This TCR beta chain was profiled in a study of CD8+ T cells in alopecia areata. In the study overall: Those treated were given oral tofacitinib at 5 to 10 mg twice daily.

Sample treatment: oral pan-JAK inhibitor, 5-10 mg twice daily. TCR sequencing used cDNA made by reverse transcription of extracted RNA. Some clones are missing from TCRdb's copy, which holds only in-frame ones; the method was immunoSEQ multiplex PCR. Of 150,000 to 200,000 clones listed, 60% are singletons. This CDR3 has 15 amino acids. V shed 2 bases and J shed 7 bases, with 14 bases lying between them. Germline V gene sequence: CDR1 MNHEY, CDR2 SMNVEV (reference sequence). The starting material was CD4+ T cells sorted from blood, obtained at week 24, from a patient treated with tofacitinib. The rearrangement joins TRBV27 to TRBJ1-4; D is possibly TRBD1 (5 bases). This receptor was obtained from a human donor with alopecia areata. CDR3 nucleotides: TGTGCCAGCAGTTTAACAACAGGAGTGCGTGAAAAACTGTTTTTT. Translated, it gives CASSLTTGVREKLFF. Full variable domain (remainder filled in from reference TRBV27 and TRBJ1-4): EAQVTQNPRYLITVTGKKLTVTCSQNMNHEYMSWYRQDPGLGLRQIYYSMNVEVTDKGDVPEGYKVSRKEKRNFPLILESPSPNQTSLYFCASSLTTGVREKLFFGSGTQLSVL.